This T cell receptor (beta chain) was sequenced during a study of T cells in tuberculosis. Looking at the study overall: This South African cohort compared adolescents with or without latent tuberculosis against adults with active tuberculosis.

Assay: immunoSEQ multiplex PCR; the TCRdb copy retains only in-frame clones and omits some. The sample contains about 9,200 clones, roughly 94% of which appear only once. The CDR3 runs 13 residues. V was pared by 7 bases and J by 4 bases, with 6 bases of the junction left unmatched. Germline CDR1 reads MNHEY; CDR2 reads SVGAGI. This receptor was obtained from an adult with tuberculosis. The material sequenced was PBMCs. The V call is TRBV6-5, the J call TRBJ1-2; 7 bases are shared with TRBD1. This CDR3 reads CASTPTGFYGYTF. The CDR3, as DNA: TGTGCCAGCACCCCGACAGGGTTCTATGGCTACACCTTC.